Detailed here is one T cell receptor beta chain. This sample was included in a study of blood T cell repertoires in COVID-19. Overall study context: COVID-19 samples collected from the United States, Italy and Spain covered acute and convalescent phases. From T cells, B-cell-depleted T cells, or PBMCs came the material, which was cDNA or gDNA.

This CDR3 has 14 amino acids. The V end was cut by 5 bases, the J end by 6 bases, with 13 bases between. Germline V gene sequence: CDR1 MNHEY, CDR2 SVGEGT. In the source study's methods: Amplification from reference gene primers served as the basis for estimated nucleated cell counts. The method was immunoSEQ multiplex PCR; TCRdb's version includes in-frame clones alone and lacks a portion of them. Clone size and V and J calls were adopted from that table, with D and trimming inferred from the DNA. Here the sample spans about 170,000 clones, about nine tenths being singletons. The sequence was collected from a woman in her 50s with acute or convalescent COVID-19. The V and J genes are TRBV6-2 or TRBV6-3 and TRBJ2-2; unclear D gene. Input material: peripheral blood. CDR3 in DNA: TGTGCCAGCAGTAGCTACCACCCGTCCGGGGAGCTGTTTTTT. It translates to CASSSYHPSGELFF.